These T cell receptor beta chains were read from a single sample in a study of beta chain features in type 1 diabetes. Only in-frame clones appear in the TCRdb table, and some are missing; sequencing was by immunoSEQ multiplex PCR. The repertoire consists of approximately 280,000 clones, with approximately 16% occurring once and the leading ten covering less than 0.02%. The specimen was naive CD4+ T cells from blood. Source of these receptors: a man younger than 35 with type 1 diabetes. Each CDR3 is given with its conserved first and last residue. Each record gives: J gene, V gene, D gene, clone size, CDR3 DNA, CDR3 protein. A D gene is named only where the DNA matches it firmly. A row's size may be missing; if present it is once, few, many or a size class.

TRBJ2-5 TRBV2 NA few TGTGCCAGTCAACAGCAAGAGACCCAGTACTTC CASQQQETQYF
TRBJ2-7 TRBV7-9 TRBD2 NA TGTGCCAGCAGCCGCGGGGGGGGCCTGGACGAGCAGTACTTC CASSRGGGLDEQYF
TRBJ1-1 TRBV7-2 NA NA TGTGCCAGCAGCTTCTGGGTGATAGGGGTCGCTGAAGCTTTCTTT CASSFWVIGVAEAFF
TRBJ2-1 TRBV9 TRBD2 few TGTGCCAGCAGCCCGGGAGGGGGCTCCTACAATGAGCAGTTCTTC CASSPGGGSYNEQFF
TRBJ2-3 TRBV6-6 NA NA TGTGCCAGCAGTTACGACATTCGGGATACGCAGTATTTT CASSYDIRDTQYF
TRBJ1-4 TRBV7-9 TRBD1 few TGTGCCAGCAGCTCCCCCGAGGGACAGGGGGATGGAAAACTGTTTTTT CASSSPEGQGDGKLFF
TRBJ2-7 TRBV19 TRBD1 NA TGTGCCAGTACCCTGACAGGGAGACCCTACGAGCAGTACTTC CASTLTGRPYEQYF
TRBJ2-5 TRBV27 NA NA TGTGCCAGCAGTAATTTCCGGGAGACCCAGTACTTC CASSNFRETQYF
TRBJ2-2 TRBV28 TRBD1 NA TGTGCCAGCAGTTCCCTGACAGGGGGCGCGGGCACCGGGGAGCTGTTTTTT CASSSLTGGAGTGELFF
TRBJ2-7 TRBV5-6 NA few TGTGCCAGCAGCTTGGGATCAGGTTCGTACGAGCAGTACTTC CASSLGSGSYEQYF
TRBJ2-5 TRBV18 TRBD2 NA TGTGCCAGCTCACCACCAGCGGGAGGAGAGACCCAGTACTTC CASSPPAGGETQYF
TRBJ1-5 TRBV19 TRBD1 NA TGTGCCAGTAGTATCAGGGGGCGAGCCGATCAGCCCCAGCATTTT CASSIRGRADQPQHF
TRBJ1-6 TRBV30 NA NA TGTGCCTGGAGCATAACAGGGTCACCCCTCCACTTT CAWSITGSPLHF
TRBJ1-5 TRBV7-2 TRBD1 NA TGTGCCAGCAGCTCAGGACAGGGGAGGGATCAGCCCCAGCATTTT CASSSGQGRDQPQHF
TRBJ2-3 TRBV6-5 TRBD1 NA TGTGCCAGCAGTCCGACAGGGAAGGAGGCAGATACGCAGTATTTT CASSPTGKEADTQYF
TRBJ1-5 TRBV5-1 NA few TGCGCCAGCAGCTCCACCGGGTCTTATAGCAATCAGCCCCAGCATTTT CASSSTGSYSNQPQHF
TRBJ2-7 TRBV5-1 TRBD1 few TGCGCCAGCAGCTTGACCCAACCGGGACAGGGAAGGCAGTACTTC CASSLTQPGQGRQYF
TRBJ2-2 TRBV19 TRBD1 few TGTGCCAGTGCGAGGACAGGGGGCGGCACCGGGGAGCTGTTTTTT CASARTGGGTGELFF
TRBJ2-2 TRBV28 TRBD1 few TGTGCCAGCAGCCCGTTCATACGGGACAGGGGGAACACCGGGGAGCTGTTTTTT CASSPFIRDRGNTGELFF
TRBJ2-1 TRBV25-1 TRBD2 few TGTGCCAGCAGTGATTCATCGGGAGGATTGAATGAGCAGTTCTTC CASSDSSGGLNEQFF
TRBJ1-2 TRBV6-1 TRBD1 NA TGTGCCAGCAGGCGGGACAGCGCCTATGGCTACACCTTC CASRRDSAYGYTF
TRBJ2-5 TRBV5-4 TRBD2 few TGTGCCAGCAGCACCAACCGGGGGGGGCAAGAGACCCAGTACTTC CASSTNRGGQETQYF
TRBJ2-5 TRBV5-4 TRBD2 NA TGTGCCAGCAGCACTAGCGGGGGGAGACAAGAGACCCAGTACTTC CASSTSGGRQETQYF
TRBJ2-3 TRBV30 NA few TGTGCCTGGACCTCACTTGATACGCAGTATTTT CAWTSLDTQYF
TRBJ2-1 TRBV10-3 NA few TGTGCCATCAGGAAGATAACAGGCGACAGCTCCTACAATGAGCAGTTCTTC CAIRKITGDSSYNEQFF
TRBJ2-3 TRBV2 NA NA TGTGCCAGCAGTTATGCGACAGGTAGCACAGATACGCAGTATTTT CASSYATGSTDTQYF
TRBJ2-1 TRBV29-1 NA NA TGCAGCGTTGATCCCCCCGATGCACGTAGATACAATGAGCAGTTCTTC CSVDPPDARRYNEQFF
TRBJ2-7 TRBV5-1 NA few TGCGCCAGCAGCTTGACCGGTTCTCGCGACTCCTACGAGCAGTACTTC CASSLTGSRDSYEQYF
TRBJ2-7 TRBV4-2 TRBD2 few TGTGCCAGCAGCCAAGATTACGCGGGGGTAGCCTACGAGCAGTACTTC CASSQDYAGVAYEQYF
TRBJ1-1 TRBV29-1 NA few TGCAGCGTTGGCCGGGTAATGAACACTGAAGCTTTCTTT CSVGRVMNTEAFF
TRBJ2-1 TRBV7-7 TRBD2 NA TGTGCCAGCAGCGTGGGTAGCGGGAGGGGGAATGAGCAGTTCTTC CASSVGSGRGNEQFF
TRBJ2-5 TRBV4-1 TRBD2 NA TGCGCCAGCAGCCAAGAGTGGCTAGCGGTACAAGAGACCCAGTACTTC CASSQEWLAVQETQYF
TRBJ2-3 TRBV5-6 TRBD2 few TGTGCCAGCAGCCCTCTTAGCGGGGCCACAGATACGCAGTATTTT CASSPLSGATDTQYF
TRBJ2-2 TRBV28 NA few TGTGCCAGCCGGTTTCGGGGGGCTTTCGGGGAGCTGTTTTTT CASRFRGAFGELFF
TRBJ1-4 TRBV4-3 NA NA TGCGCCAGCAGCCAATTCCCCCTAGCAACTAATGAAAAACTGTTTTTT CASSQFPLATNEKLFF
TRBJ2-7 TRBV9 NA few TGTGCCAGCAGCGTAGTCGGGGGTACCGAGCAGTACTTC CASSVVGGTEQYF
TRBJ1-2 TRBV28 TRBD1 NA TGTGCCAGCAGACTGGACAGGAACTATGGCTACACCTTC CASRLDRNYGYTF
TRBJ2-3 TRBV30 TRBD1 few TGTGCCTGGTCCCCGACAGGGTCAAACACAGATACGCAGTATTTT CAWSPTGSNTDTQYF
TRBJ1-2 TRBV9 TRBD1 NA TGTGCCAGCAGCGCACGGGACAGGGAACAGGACTATGGCTACACCTTC CASSARDREQDYGYTF
TRBJ2-7 TRBV23-1 NA NA TGCGCCAGCAGTCTTGGAATTTCGGTAGGAGGTCAATCGGACTACGAGCAGTACTTC CASSLGISVGGQSDYEQYF
TRBJ1-1 TRBV7-2 NA NA TGTGCCAGCAGCTTAGGGGCCAGGAACACTGAAGCTTTCTTT CASSLGARNTEAFF
TRBJ1-2 TRBV28 NA few TGTGCCAGCAGACTGGGGGGGTGGGCTAACTATGGCTACACCTTC CASRLGGWANYGYTF